This T cell receptor beta chain appears in the sequencing data of a study of T-cell memory formation after mild COVID-19. Study results and limitations: Contracting CD4+ clones lay largely in CM and EM, with CD8+ ones residing in EMRA. Clones contracting over day 15 to 85 were CD4/CD8 balanced, with later expanders leaning CD4+.

Germline V gene data show CDR1 as MNHEY and CDR2 as SVGEGT. CDR3 length equals 15 residues. Losses at the gene ends were 6 bases for V and 1 base for J; bases not matched to a gene: 6. Constant-segment-primed 5'RACE gave TCR alpha and TCR beta cDNA libraries with sample barcodes and UMIs. Each CDR3 protein gets one entry after TCRdb re-called the 5' RACE reads with MiXCR. The sample contains about 290,000 distinct CDR3 sequences, 15% to 20% of which appear only once. This clonotype came up a few times. Its antigen is unidentified. The V call is TRBV6-2 or TRBV6-3, the J call TRBJ2-3; TRBD1 matches 8 bases. This clonotype was obtained from a young man who had mild COVID-19 (a few samples of this study predate the infection). Cell type and time point are not known. Input material: PBMCs or a T cell subset sorted from them (not recorded which). CDR3 sequence (DNA): TGTGCCAGCAGAAAAGGACAGGGACGCACAGATACGCAGTATTTT. Amino acids: CASRKGQGRTDTQYF.